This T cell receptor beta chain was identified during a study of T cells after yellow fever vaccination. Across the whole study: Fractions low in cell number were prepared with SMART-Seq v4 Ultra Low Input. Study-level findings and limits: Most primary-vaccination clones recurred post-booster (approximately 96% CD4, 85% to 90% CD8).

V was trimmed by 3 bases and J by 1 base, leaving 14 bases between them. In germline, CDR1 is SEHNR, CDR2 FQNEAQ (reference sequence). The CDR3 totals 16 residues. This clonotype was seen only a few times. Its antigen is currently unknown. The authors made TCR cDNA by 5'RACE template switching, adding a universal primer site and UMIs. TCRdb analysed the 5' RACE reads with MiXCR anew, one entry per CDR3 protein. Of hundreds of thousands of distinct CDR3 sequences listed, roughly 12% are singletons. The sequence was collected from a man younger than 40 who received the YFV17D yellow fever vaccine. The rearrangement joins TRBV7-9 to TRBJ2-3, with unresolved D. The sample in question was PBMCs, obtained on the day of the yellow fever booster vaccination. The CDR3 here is CASSFLVSSRTDTQYF. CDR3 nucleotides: TGTGCCAGCAGCTTCCTGGTCTCATCCCGCACAGATACGCAGTATTTT. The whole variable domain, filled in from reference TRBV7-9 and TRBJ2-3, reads DTGVSQNPRHKITKRGQNVTFRCDPISEHNRLYWYRQTLGQGPEFLTYFQNEAQLEKSRLLSDRFSAERPKGSFSTLEIQRTEQGDSAMYLCASSFLVSSRTDTQYFGPGTRLTVL.